The source of this TCR beta chain is a study of control samples from healthy donors and cancer patients. Generated by immunoSEQ multiplex PCR, the TCRdb table keeps only in-frame clones and is missing some. The repertoire has about 120,000 clones, about 87% of them found once; the top ten carry 9.5% to 13%. The sequence was collected from a man aged 30-40 years in good health. The sample consisted of blood.

CDR3 DNA sequence: TGCGCCAGCAGCACATTTGACAGGGATGGCACTGAAGCTTTCTTT. Encoded protein: CASSTFDRDGTEAFF. This sequence joins TRBV5-1 and TRBJ1-1; 7 nucleotides match TRBD1. CDR3 length equals 15 residues. CDR1 and CDR2 from the germline V gene are SGHRS and YFSETQ. Trimming at V came to 4 bases and at J to 4 bases, leaving 10 bases not matched to a gene.